The 7 T cell receptor beta chains below all came from one sample that was sequenced in a study of blood T cell repertoires in COVID-19. Some clones are missing from TCRdb's copy, which holds only in-frame ones; the method was immunoSEQ multiplex PCR. In the table there are about 180,000 clones, around 80% of which are singletons. Sequenced: peripheral blood. These receptors came from a woman older than 75 with COVID-19, enrolled during active disease.

This clone was seen a single time. The chain joins TRBV5-1 to TRBJ2-2; the match to TRBD2 covers 14 bases. Per the germline V gene, CDR1 is SGHRS and CDR2 is YFSETQ. Trimming at V came to 4 bases and at J to 4 bases, leaving 3 bases not matched to a gene. There are 16 residues in the CDR3. CDR3 amino acids: CASSNGLAGGTGELFF. CDR3 sequence (DNA): TGCGCCAGCAGCAATGGACTAGCGGGGGGCACCGGGGAGCTGTTTTTT.

This clone was seen once. The chain recombines TRBV5-4 with TRBJ1-1; possibly TRBD1 for D (5 bases). The CDR3 loop spans 13 amino acids. Looked up from germline, CDR1 is SGHNT and CDR2 is YYREEE (reference sequence). V lost 2 bases and J lost 2, with 7 bases in between. The CDR3 region has the DNA TGTGCCAGCAGCTTCAGGGTTAACACTGAAGCTTTCTTT. It translates to CASSFRVNTEAFF.

The rearrangement links TRBV24-1 to TRBJ2-7, with 10 bases that match TRBD1. Per germline, CDR1 KGHDR and CDR2 SFDVKD. The CDR3 is 13 amino acids. Trimming removed 8 bases from V and 7 bases from J; junction bases left unmatched: 7. The CDR3 nucleotides are TGTGCCACCAACAATGGGGACAGGGGAGAGCAGTACTTC. It codes for CATNNGDRGEQYF.

The gene calls are TRBV28 and TRBJ2-2; weak D call: TRBD2 (6 bases). The V end was cut by 5 bases, the J end by 2 bases, with 12 bases between. The CDR3 spans 15 residues. Germline lookup yields CDR1 MDHEN and CDR2 SYDVKM. The CDR3 sequence is CASSGASENTGELFF. The CDR3 DNA is TGTGCCAGCAGTGGGGCTAGCGAAAACACCGGGGAGCTGTTTTTT.

The chain has TRBV4-1 and TRBJ2-7; D not resolved. The CDR3 is 15 residues long. Trimming left V 1 base short and J 4 bases short, with 14 bases between. Germline CDR1 is MGHRA and CDR2 is YSYEKL. The DNA of the CDR3 is TGCGCCAGCAGCCAAGTGGTCGAACACATTTACGAGCAGTACTTC. Its translation: CASSQVVEHIYEQYF.

The gene calls are TRBV2 and TRBJ2-1, with D unresolved. The CDR3 extends over 13 amino acids. Germline lookup yields CDR1 SNHLY and CDR2 FYNNEI. Between the trimmed V and J ends, which lost 1 base and 8 bases, there was a span of 9 bases. CDR3 nucleotides: TGTGCCAGCAGTGAAGGTCCTTGGCATGAGCAGTTCTTC. Translation gives CASSEGPWHEQFF.

The genes are TRBV28 and TRBJ1-5; a weak D match, TRBD1 (5 bases). The CDR3 runs to 17 residues. Germline lookup yields CDR1 MDHEN and CDR2 SYDVKM. Deletions cut 6 bases from V and 0 bases from J, with 18 bases between. CDR3 in amino acids: CASSPSQGTYSNQPQHF. The CDR3 DNA sequence: TGTGCCAGCAGCCCATCCCAGGGAACTTATAGCAATCAGCCCCAGCATTTT.